This T cell receptor beta chain originates from a study of post-analysis software for immune sequencing data. Study outcomes and limitations: With TRBV5-6, TRBV5-1 and TRBV20-1 included, about five TRBV segments were more frequent in patients than in controls. Among multiple sclerosis patients, normalized Chao1 diversity was significantly below that of controls.

A word on this clonotype: Antigen specificity is unknown. A much larger clonotype is one base distant, so this may be a read error.

The CDR3 is 13 residues long. The germline CDR1 and CDR2 sequences are ENHRY and SYGVKD. The TCR beta cDNA libraries carried unique molecular identifiers. Each batch of about 0.9 to 10 million T cells produced 500,000 to 550,000 cDNA molecules. TCRdb re-called the PCR reads with MiXCR, one entry per CDR3 protein. The sample shows approximately 150,000 distinct CDR3 sequences, 25% to 35% of them seen only once. This sequence was found in a girl aged 5-17 years with multiple sclerosis. The sample consisted of blood. The J gene is TRBJ2-5, the V gene TRBV10-3, with D unresolved. Judging by the DNA end, TRBJ2-7 fits better; the J call may be wrong. The CDR3 protein is CAISGSMNYEQYF. For the CDR3, the DNA is TGTGCCATCAGTGGGTCGATGAACTACGAGCAGTACTTC.